One T cell receptor beta chain is described in this entry. The data were produced by immunoSEQ multiplex PCR, yet TCRdb's version contains in-frame clones alone and is incomplete. The sample holds 150,000 to 200,000 clones; 75% to 80% are singletons and the top ten take less than 30%. The data are from a study of blood T cell repertoires in COVID-19. This CDR3 has 16 amino acids. The V gene end was trimmed by 1 base and the J gene end by 2 bases; junction bases not matched to a gene: 2. Per the germline V gene, CDR1 is SGHTA and CDR2 is FQGNSA. The TCR originated in a woman aged 70-85 years with acute or convalescent COVID-19. J is TRBJ1-5 and V is TRBV7-2; TRBD1 agrees at 10 bases. The material sequenced was peripheral blood. DNA of the CDR3: TGTGCCAGCAGCTTAGGAGGGACAGGGGGCAATCAGCCCCAGCATTTT. It yields the protein CASSLGGTGGNQPQHF.